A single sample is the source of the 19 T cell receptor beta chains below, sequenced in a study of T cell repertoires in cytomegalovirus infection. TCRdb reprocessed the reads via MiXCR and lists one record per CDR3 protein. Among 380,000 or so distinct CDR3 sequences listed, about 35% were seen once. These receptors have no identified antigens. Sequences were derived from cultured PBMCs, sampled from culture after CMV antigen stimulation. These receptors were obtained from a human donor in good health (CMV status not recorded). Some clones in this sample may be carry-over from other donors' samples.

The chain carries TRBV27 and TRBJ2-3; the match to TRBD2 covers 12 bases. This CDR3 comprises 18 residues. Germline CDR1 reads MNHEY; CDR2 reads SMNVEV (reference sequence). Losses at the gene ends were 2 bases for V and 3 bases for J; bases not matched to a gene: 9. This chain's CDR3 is CASSLGGPGLAGTDTQYF. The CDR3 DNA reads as TGTGCCAGCAGTTTAGGTGGTCCTGGACTAGCGGGAACAGATACGCAGTATTTT.

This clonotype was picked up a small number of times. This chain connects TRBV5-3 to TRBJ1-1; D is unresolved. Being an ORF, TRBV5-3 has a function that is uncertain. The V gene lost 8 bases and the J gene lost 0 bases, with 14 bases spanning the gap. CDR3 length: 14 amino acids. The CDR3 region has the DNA TGTGCCAGCAGCGCCGGACCGGTGAACACTGAAGCTTTCTTT. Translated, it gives CASSAGPVNTEAFF.

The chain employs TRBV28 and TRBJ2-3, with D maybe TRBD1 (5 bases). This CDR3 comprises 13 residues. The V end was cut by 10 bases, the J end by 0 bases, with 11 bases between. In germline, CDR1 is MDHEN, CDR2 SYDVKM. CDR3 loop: CATSGPSTDTQYF. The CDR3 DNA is TGTGCCACCTCAGGGCCGAGCACAGATACGCAGTATTTT.

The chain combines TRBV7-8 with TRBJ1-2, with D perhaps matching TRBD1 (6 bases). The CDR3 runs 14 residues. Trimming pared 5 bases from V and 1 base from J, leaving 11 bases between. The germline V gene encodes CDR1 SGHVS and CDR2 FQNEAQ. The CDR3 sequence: CASSVDRFNYGYTF. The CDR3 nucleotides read TGTGCCAGCAGCGTGGACAGATTTAACTATGGCTACACCTTC.

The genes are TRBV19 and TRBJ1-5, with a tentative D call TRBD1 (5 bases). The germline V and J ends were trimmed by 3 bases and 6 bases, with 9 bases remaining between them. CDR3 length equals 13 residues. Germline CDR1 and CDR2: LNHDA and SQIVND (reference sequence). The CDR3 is CASSIGGVQPQHF. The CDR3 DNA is TGTGCCAGTAGTATTGGGGGGGTTCAGCCCCAGCATTTT.

The CDR3 region is CASSYNEVGLAGREQYV. For the CDR3, the DNA is TGTGCCAGCAGTTATAATGAGGTGGGACTAGCGGGAAGGGAGCAGTACGTC. The chain employs TRBV6-8 and TRBJ2-7; 13 nucleotides line up with TRBD2. The J segment lost 7 bases and the V segment lost 3 bases, leaving 12 bases of the junction unmatched. The germline CDR1 and CDR2 sequences are MNHGY and SAAAGT. This CDR3 region has 17 residues.

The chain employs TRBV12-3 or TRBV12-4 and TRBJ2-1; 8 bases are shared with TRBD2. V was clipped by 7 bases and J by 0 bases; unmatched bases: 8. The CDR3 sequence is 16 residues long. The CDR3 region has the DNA TGTGCCAGCACCTTCGGGGGACTAGTCTCCTACAATGAGCAGTTCTTC. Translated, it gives CASTFGGLVSYNEQFF.

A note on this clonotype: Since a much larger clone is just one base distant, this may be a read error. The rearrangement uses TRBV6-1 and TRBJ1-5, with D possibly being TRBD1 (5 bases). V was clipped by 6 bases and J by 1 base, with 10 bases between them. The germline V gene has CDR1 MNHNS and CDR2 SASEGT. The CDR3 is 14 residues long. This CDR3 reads CASSRRDSNQPQHF. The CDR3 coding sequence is TGTGCCAGCAGCCGCCGGGACAGCAATCAGCCCCAGCATTTT.

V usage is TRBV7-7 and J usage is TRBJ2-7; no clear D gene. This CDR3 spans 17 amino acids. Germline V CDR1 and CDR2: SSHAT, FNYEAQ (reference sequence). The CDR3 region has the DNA TGTGCTAGCAGCTTAGGTCAAACCCTTTGGGTCGGATACGAGCAGTACGTC. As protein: CASSLGQTLWVGYEQYV.

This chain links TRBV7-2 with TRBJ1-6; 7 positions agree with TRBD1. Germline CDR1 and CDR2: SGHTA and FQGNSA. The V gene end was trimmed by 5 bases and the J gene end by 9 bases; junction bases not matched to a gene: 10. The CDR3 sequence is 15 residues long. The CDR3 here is CASSRRQGIVSPLHF. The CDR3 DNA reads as TGTGCCAGCAGCCGGCGACAGGGTATTGTTTCACCCCTCCACTTT.

Written as DNA, the CDR3 is TGCGCCAGCAGCCAAGGGGCCGGCGGGATGGGTAATGAGCAGTTCTTC. Amino acids: CASSQGAGGMGNEQFF. The chain carries TRBV4-1 and TRBJ2-1; weak D call: TRBD2 (6 bases). Germline V gives CDR1 MGHRA, CDR2 YSYEKL. This CDR3 contains 16 residues. Trimming cost V 1 base and J 7 bases, with 17 bases left between them.

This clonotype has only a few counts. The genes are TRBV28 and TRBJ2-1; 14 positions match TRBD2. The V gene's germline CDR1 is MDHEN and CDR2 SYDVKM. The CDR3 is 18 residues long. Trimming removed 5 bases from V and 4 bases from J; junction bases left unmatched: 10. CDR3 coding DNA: TGTGCCAGCAGTCTCGGGACTAGCGGGAGAAAGTGGTACAATGAGCAGTTCTTC. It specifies CASSLGTSGRKWYNEQFF.

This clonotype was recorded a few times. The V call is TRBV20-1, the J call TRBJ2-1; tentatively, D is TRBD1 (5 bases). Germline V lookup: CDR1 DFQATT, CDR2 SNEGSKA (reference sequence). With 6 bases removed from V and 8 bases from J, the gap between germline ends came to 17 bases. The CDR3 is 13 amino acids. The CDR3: CSAVGPTSDEQFF. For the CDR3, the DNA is TGCAGTGCGGTGGGGCCCACGAGCGATGAGCAGTTCTTC.

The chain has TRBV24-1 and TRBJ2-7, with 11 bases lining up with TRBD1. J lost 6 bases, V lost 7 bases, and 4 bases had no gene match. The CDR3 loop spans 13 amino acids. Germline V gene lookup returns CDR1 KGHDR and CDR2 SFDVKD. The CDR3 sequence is CATRTGTGGEQYF. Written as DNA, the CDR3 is TGTGCCACCAGGACCGGGACAGGGGGCGAGCAGTACTTC.

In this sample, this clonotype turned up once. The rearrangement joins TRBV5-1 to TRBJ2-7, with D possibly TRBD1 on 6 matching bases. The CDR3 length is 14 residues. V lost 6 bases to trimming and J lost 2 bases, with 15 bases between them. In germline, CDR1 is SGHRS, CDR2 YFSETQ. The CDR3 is CASKWGHIPYEQYF. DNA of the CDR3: TGCGCCAGCAAGTGGGGACATATCCCCTACGAGCAGTACTTC.

The CDR3, as DNA: TGTGCCAGCAGCTCTTACTCGTCCCTCTCCTACAATGAGCAGTTCTTC. Translation: CASSSYSSLSYNEQFF. This sequence joins TRBV7-2 and TRBJ2-1; D uncertain. CDR1 is SGHTA and CDR2 is FQGNSA in the germline V gene. CDR3 length: 16 amino acids. V was clipped by 4 bases and J by 0 bases, with 13 bases between them.

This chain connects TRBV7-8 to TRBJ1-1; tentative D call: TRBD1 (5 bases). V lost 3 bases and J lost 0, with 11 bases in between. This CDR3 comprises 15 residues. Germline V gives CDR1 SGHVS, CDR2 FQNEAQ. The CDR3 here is CASSFSPGMNTEAFF. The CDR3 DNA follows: TGTGCCAGCAGCTTTTCCCCAGGGATGAACACTGAAGCTTTCTTT.

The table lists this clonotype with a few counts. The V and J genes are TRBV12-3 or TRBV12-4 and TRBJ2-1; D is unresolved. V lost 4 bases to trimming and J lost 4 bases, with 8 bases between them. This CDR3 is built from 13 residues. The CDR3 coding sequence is TGTGCCAGCAGTTACGGTTTTTACAATGAGCAGTTCTTC. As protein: CASSYGFYNEQFF.

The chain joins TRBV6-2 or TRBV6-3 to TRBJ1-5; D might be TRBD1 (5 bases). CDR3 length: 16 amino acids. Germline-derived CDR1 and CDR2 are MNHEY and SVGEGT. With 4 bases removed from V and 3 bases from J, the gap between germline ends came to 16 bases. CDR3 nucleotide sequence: TGTGCCAGCAGTTTGCAAGGGGCTTATACCAATCAGCCCCAGCATTTT. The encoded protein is CASSLQGAYTNQPQHF.